This T cell receptor (beta chain) appears in the sequencing data of a study of blood T cell repertoires in COVID-19. Participants' own reports of clinical history determined their cohort assignment. Assay: immunoSEQ multiplex PCR; the TCRdb copy retains only in-frame clones and omits some. The data contain fewer than 250,000 clones, roughly 87% of them singletons. The CDR3 spans 16 residues. The J segment lost 5 bases and the V segment lost 5 bases, leaving 11 bases of the junction unmatched. The germline CDR1 and CDR2 sequences are SGHVS and FQNEAQ. Only one count was recorded for this clone. This clonotype was sampled from a woman aged 25 to 39 with acute COVID-19. Sequences were obtained from PBMCs or T cells enriched from blood (not recorded which). This chain links TRBV7-8 with TRBJ2-7; 11 positions match TRBD1. The CDR3 nucleotides read TGTGCCAGCAGCCCGACCGGACAGGGGGCTATGGACGAGCAGTACTTC. Translation: CASSPTGQGAMDEQYF.